This record concerns one TCR beta chain sequence. The repertoire was sequenced with immunoSEQ multiplex PCR; TCRdb's copy has only in-frame clones and lacks some. The data contain around 80,000 clones, roughly 94% of them singletons. The data stem from a study of T cell changes during pregnancy in multiple sclerosis. Per the germline V gene, CDR1 is MNHEY and CDR2 is SMNVEV (reference sequence). The V and J ends lost 5 bases and 4 bases respectively, with 11 bases between them. The CDR3 contains 13 residues. The chain links TRBV27 to TRBJ1-2, with unresolved D. This receptor was obtained from a female donor with multiple sclerosis, enrolled in a pregnancy study. Sample: peripheral blood, taken before pregnancy. The DNA of the CDR3 is TGTGCCAGCAGTGCCGAGAGAACCTATGGCTACACCTTC. Its translation is CASSAERTYGYTF.